This section outlines one T cell receptor beta chain sequence together with its context. This clone was seen once. It lacks a known antigen. Base qualities are not recorded, but no much larger clone differs from it by a single base. The CDR3 regions of human TCRbeta chains were analyzed by immunosequencing. The study's processing was this. TCRs in the repertoires were compared against a reference library of SARS-CoV-2-specific TCRs that had been generated with the MIRA antigen-specificity platform. Breadth was defined as the fraction of unique TCRs that were SARS-CoV-2-associated. Depth was defined as the fraction of total T cells that were SARS-CoV-2-associated. Using the MIRA data, each spike-specific TCR was mapped to the spike region that the TCR reacts to and placed in a CD4 or CD8 class. Log10-transformed breadth and depth values were compared by one-way ANOVA with Sidak's multiple comparisons tests. TCRdb re-hosts the immuneACCESS table, in-frame sequences only. Its copies lack some clones; in the studies checked, an unresolved V gene accounts for under half of them, and the cause for the rest is not known. That table supplies the V and J calls and clone size; D and trimming were determined from the DNA. This sample comprises about 140,000 clones, 90% of them detected only once. Clones ranked in the top ten supply about 1.5% of the sample.

The sample is drawn from a study of T cell responses to AZD1222 COVID-19 vaccine (dated by TCRdb to about 2021). Background for the entire study: A total of around 240 trial participants underwent TCR sequencing, of whom approximately 210 received two doses of AZD1222 and 26 received two doses of the MenACWY control vaccine. Enrollment into the trials was organized by age into subgroups of 18-55, 56-69 and 70-plus years, and those subgroups contained roughly 140, 27 and 60 TCR-sequenced participants, respectively. General conclusions and limits of the study: Most participants were white British and females outnumbered males, and the authors suggested that clonal diversity may have been underestimated. Only a handful of AZD1222 recipients were SARS-CoV-2 seropositive at baseline, limiting conclusions about previously exposed vaccinees. Spike-specific TCR breadth and depth rose significantly after two AZD1222 doses compared with day 0 and with MenACWY recipients. Epitopes outside the regions mutated in the B.1.351 and B.1.1.7 variants were reportedly recognized by nearly half of the unique spike-specific TCRs. Vaccine-associated CD4 TCRs spanned the whole spike protein, with dominant responses in regions 160-218 and 743-854. In the small 56-69-year group, the increase in depth fell short of significance, most likely because of low power. Because no samples from the day 14 peak response were available, repertoires could be characterized only after the peak T cell response.

The time point label for this specimen denotes: about 28 days (+/-7) after the second vaccine dose. AZD1222 recipients with second doses at about 4 weeks or about 12 weeks were pooled, because spike-specific TCR depth and breadth did not differ between schedules. Samples from vaccinated people were obtained from the UK trials COV001 and COV002, which included a single-blind randomized controlled phase 2/3 trial of AZD1222 (ChAdOx1 nCoV-19) in healthy adults. For TCRbeta chain sequencing, PBMC samples from trial participants were taken at day 0 and at day 28 after the second dose. V is shortened by 3 bases, J by 12 bases, and the region joining them spans 14 bases. CDR1 KGHSH and CDR2 LQKENI are derived from the germline V gene. Taken from cysteine to phenylalanine, the CDR3 has 13 residues. Only the CDR3 DNA stays, 39 bases, in frame from base 1.

The sequence came from an adult who received the AZD1222 COVID-19 vaccine. Sequences were derived from peripheral blood, sampled 28 days after the second AZD1222 dose. The V gene is TRBV18 and the J gene is TRBJ1-4, with TRBD1 perhaps the D gene, on 5 matching bases. Read as DNA, the sequence is TGTGCCAGCTCACCCCATCCCTGGGGGGAACTGTTTTTT. Its product reads: CASSPHPWGELFF. The reference TRBV18 and TRBJ1-4 proteins fill in what lies around the CDR3, so the full variable domain reads NAGVMQNPRHLVRRRGQEARLRCSPMKGHSHVYWYRQLPEEGLKFMVYLQKENIIDESGMPKERFSAEFPKEGPSILRIQQVVRGDSAAYFCASSPHPWGELFFGSGTQLSVL.